This T cell receptor (beta chain) was captured in a study of beta chain features in type 1 diabetes. Study findings and constraints: All four CD4+ subsets from Type 1 diabetes patients carried moderately but significantly shorter TCRB CDR3s.

CDR1 is SGHTA and CDR2 is FQGTGA in the germline V gene. The CDR3 length is 14 residues. Trimming shortened V by 7 bases and J by 3 bases, and 14 bases separated the two germline ends. This clone has only a few counts. Its antigen is as yet unknown. Sequenced material consisted of expressed TCRB transcripts (all of the isolated RNA was reverse transcribed). Produced via immunoSEQ multiplex PCR; TCRdb's table is partial and in-frame only. Among more than 300,000 clones listed, around 10% were seen once. Sequenced material: central memory CD4+ T cells from blood. This clonotype originated in a man aged 30-40 years with type 1 diabetes. The chain employs TRBV7-3 and TRBJ2-3; D gene uncertain. CDR3 coding DNA: TGTGCCAGCATGAAACGAGATAAAACAGATACGCAGTATTTT. Its translation: CASMKRDKTDTQYF.